This record concerns one T cell receptor beta chain sequence. The entry originates in a study of T cell responses to AZD1222 COVID-19 vaccine. The CDR3 length is 11 residues. The germline gives CDR1 GTSNPN, CDR2 SVGIG (reference sequence). Trimming pared 4 bases from V and 14 bases from J, leaving 17 bases between. TCRdb's table, derived via immunoSEQ multiplex PCR, lists solely in-frame clones and lacks some. The table has around 130,000 clones, around 94% seen once. Sequences were derived from peripheral blood, sampled on day 0 of AZD1222 vaccination. The TCR sequence derives from an adult in good health. The chain is built from TRBV30 and TRBJ1-2, with D possibly being TRBD1 (5 bases). The CDR3, as DNA: TGTGCCTGGACCTTACAAACCAGGGTAACCTTC. Amino acid sequence: CAWTLQTRVTF.